This entry lists 21 T cell receptor beta chains sequenced from one sample in a study of shared clonotypes between healthy human individuals. Sequencing was performed with immunoSEQ multiplex PCR; in TCRdb, only in-frame clones are kept and a portion is missing. The table includes some 1,400,000 clones, approximately 97% detected once. Sequenced material: naive CD4+ T cells sorted from blood. The subset denotes: CD45RA+ positively selected. The receptors were sampled from a man aged 25 to 40 in good health.

The chain combines TRBV18 with TRBJ2-1; 7 bases fit TRBD2. Per germline, CDR1 KGHSH and CDR2 LQKENI. The trim removed 1 base at V and 7 bases at J, leaving 13 bases unmatched. There are 17 residues in the CDR3. CDR3: CASSPRFAGLVANEQFF. The CDR3, as DNA: TGTGCCAGCTCACCACGTTTTGCTGGACTAGTGGCGAATGAGCAGTTCTTC. The entire variable domain, with the rest obtained from reference TRBV18 and TRBJ2-1, is as follows: NAGVMQNPRHLVRRRGQEARLRCSPMKGHSHVYWYRQLPEEGLKFMVYLQKENIIDESGMPKERFSAEFPKEGPSILRIQQVVRGDSAAYFCASSPRFAGLVANEQFFGPGTRLTVL.

The chain is built from TRBV19 and TRBJ2-1, with TRBD2 matching over 9 bases. The CDR3 has 17 residues. With 5 bases clipped from V and 8 bases from J, the junction kept 16 bases outside the gene matches. Per germline, CDR1 LNHDA and CDR2 SQIVND (reference sequence). The CDR3 region has the DNA TGTGCCAGTAGTCCGACAGGGTTAGCGGGAGTATGGGATGAGCAGTTCTTC. It specifies CASSPTGLAGVWDEQFF. The complete variable domain, with remaining parts taken from reference TRBV19 and TRBJ2-1, reads DGGITQSPKYLFRKEGQNVTLSCEQNLNHDAMYWYRQDPGQGLRLIYYSQIVNDFQKGDIAEGYSVSREKKESFPLTVTSAQKNPTAFYLCASSPTGLAGVWDEQFFGPGTRLTVL.

CDR3 nucleotides: TGCGCCAGCAGCTTGGAAAGTCCCGTTAGGTATGAGCAGTTCTTC. It encodes CASSLESPVRYEQFF. J is TRBJ2-1 and V is TRBV5-1, with no clear D. The CDR3 loop spans 15 amino acids. V was cut by 0 bases and J by 8 bases, with 15 bases left in between. Germline V gives CDR1 SGHRS, CDR2 YFSETQ.

V gene TRBV5-5 combines with J gene TRBJ2-1; D is undetermined. Per the germline V gene, CDR1 is SGHKS and CDR2 is YYEKEE (reference sequence). The CDR3 has 12 amino acids. Deletions cut 1 base from V and 9 bases from J, with 8 bases between. This CDR3 reads CASSLKAGEQFF. The CDR3 region has the DNA TGTGCCAGCAGCTTGAAAGCCGGTGAGCAGTTCTTC.

J is TRBJ1-2 and V is TRBV7-2; 8 bases are a match to TRBD1. V was pared by 3 bases and J by 3 bases, with 3 bases of the junction left unmatched. Per germline, CDR1 SGHTA and CDR2 FQGNSA. This CDR3 is built from 14 residues. CDR3 nucleotides: TGTGCCAGCAGCTTCAGGGGGCTCTACTATGGCTACACCTTC. Translation: CASSFRGLYYGYTF.

The chain joins TRBV19 to TRBJ1-2; D gene ambiguous. The V gene's germline CDR1 is LNHDA and CDR2 SQIVND (reference sequence). The V and J ends lost 5 bases and 3 bases respectively, with 22 bases between them. CDR3 length equals 17 residues. The chain's CDR3 is CASSLSEVGLPYYGYTF. The CDR3 region has the DNA TGTGCCAGTAGTCTCAGTGAGGTGGGCCTCCCGTACTATGGCTACACCTTC.

The J gene is TRBJ1-2, the V gene TRBV6-6; TRBD1 is a possible D gene (6 bases). With 7 bases removed from V and 8 bases from J, the gap between germline ends came to 14 bases. Germline CDR1 is MNHNY and CDR2 is SVGAGI (reference sequence). This CDR3 comprises 12 residues. Here the CDR3 DNA reads TGTGCCAGCACTGGGGGGCGTGAGGGCTACACCTTC. Its protein product is CASTGGREGYTF.

This clone has just one count. The chain couples TRBV28 to TRBJ1-1; D call uncertain. V shed 7 bases and J shed 4 bases, with 7 bases lying between them. Germline CDR1 reads MDHEN; CDR2 reads SYDVKM. The CDR3 length is 11 residues. In DNA, the CDR3 is TGTGCCAGCACCCAACCCACTGAAGCTTTCTTT. Translating it yields CASTQPTEAFF. Based on the CDR3 plus reference TRBV28 and TRBJ1-1, the full variable domain is DVKVTQSSRYLVKRTGEKVFLECVQDMDHENMFWYRQDPGLGLRLIYFSYDVKMKEKGDIPEGYSVSREKKERFSLILESASTNQTSMYLCASTQPTEAFFGQGTRLTVV.

The chain couples TRBV5-8 to TRBJ2-3; 10 nucleotides agree with TRBD1. Germline V gene data show CDR1 as SGHTS and CDR2 as YDEGEE. This CDR3 comprises 17 residues. Trimming at V came to 3 bases and at J to 0 bases, leaving 7 bases not matched to a gene. In DNA form, the CDR3 reads TGTGCCAGCAGCTGGGGACAGGGGCTAACCAGCACAGATACGCAGTATTTT. This codes for CASSWGQGLTSTDTQYF.

Only one count was recorded for this clone. V usage is TRBV13 and J usage is TRBJ2-2; 14 bases align to TRBD2. J was trimmed by 6 bases and V by 3 bases; bases with no gene match: 0. CDR1 is PRHDT, CDR2 FYEKMQ, per germline (reference sequence). There are 15 residues in the CDR3. As DNA, the CDR3 is TGTGCCAGCAGCTTGGGACTAGCGGGAGCCGGGGAGCTGTTTTTT. Its translation: CASSLGLAGAGELFF.

The chain couples TRBV7-8 to TRBJ1-1; D gene uncertain. V lost 5 bases and J lost 6, with 16 bases in between. The CDR3 runs to 14 residues. CDR1 is SGHVS and CDR2 is FQNEAQ in the germline V gene. CDR3 loop: CASSIGAGLPEAFF. The CDR3 region has the DNA TGTGCCAGCAGCATAGGCGCGGGGTTGCCTGAAGCTTTCTTT. The full variable domain, completed using reference TRBV7-8 and TRBJ1-1, is GAGVSQSPRYKVAKRGQDVALRCDPISGHVSLFWYQQALGQGPEFLTYFQNEAQLDKSGLPSDRFFAERPEGSVSTLKIQRTQQEDSAVYLCASSIGAGLPEAFFGQGTRLTVV.

This clone appeared once. The CDR3, as DNA: TGTGCCAGCAGCCAAGGGATCGGGACAGTTACCTACGAGCAGTACTTC. This gives the protein CASSQGIGTVTYEQYF. The chain has TRBV14 and TRBJ2-7, with TRBD1 identical over 7 bases. Germline trimming cut 1 base from V and 2 bases from J; bases unmatched to any gene: 8. CDR3 size: 16 residues. CDR1 and CDR2 from the germline V gene are SGHDN and FVKESK. Variable domain in full (rest from reference TRBV14 and TRBJ2-7): EAGVTQFPSHSVIEKGQTVTLRCDPISGHDNLYWYRRVMGKEIKFLLHFVKESKQDESGMPNNRFLAERTGGTYSTLKVQPAELEDSGVYFCASSQGIGTVTYEQYFGPGTRLTVT.

V gene TRBV5-1 combines with J gene TRBJ1-4; D ambiguous. The germline V gene encodes CDR1 SGHRS and CDR2 YFSETQ. V lost 4 bases, J lost 7 bases, and 14 bases lay in between. This CDR3 has 14 residues. As DNA, the CDR3 is TGCGCCAGCAGCGACCGGTCCTATAGTGAAAAACTGTTTTTT. Its translation: CASSDRSYSEKLFF.

The gene calls are TRBV2 and TRBJ1-1; D call uncertain. This CDR3 spans 16 amino acids. From germline, CDR1 is SNHLY and CDR2 FYNNEI. The ends were cut back, 3 bases at V and 5 bases at J, with 19 bases in the middle. CDR3 sequence reads: CASSELSGPIGTEAFF. Here the CDR3 DNA reads TGTGCCAGCAGTGAGCTTTCGGGCCCCATCGGGACTGAAGCTTTCTTT.

V usage is TRBV2 and J usage is TRBJ2-1, with a weak D call TRBD2 (6 bases). The ends were cut back, 3 bases at V and 9 bases at J, with 12 bases in the middle. The CDR3 length is 13 residues. Germline CDR1 reads SNHLY; CDR2 reads FYNNEI. This CDR3 is CASSERGGVEQFF. CDR3 nucleotide sequence: TGTGCCAGCAGTGAGCGAGGAGGGGTTGAGCAGTTCTTC. The variable domain in full, with the rest retrieved from reference TRBV2 and TRBJ2-1, is EPEVTQTPSHQVTQMGQEVILRCVPISNHLYFYWYRQILGQKVEFLVSFYNNEISEKSEIFDDQFSVERPDGSNFTLKIRSTKLEDSAMYFCASSERGGVEQFFGPGTRLTVL.

The genes are TRBV11-3 and TRBJ2-1; 7 positions agree with TRBD2. The CDR3 has 17 amino acids. Germline V gene data show CDR1 as SGHNT and CDR2 as YENEEA. The V segment lost 4 bases and the J segment 0 bases; nucleotides outside the gene matches: 9. The CDR3 is CASSSAGGGSSYNEQFF. The CDR3 DNA sequence: TGTGCCAGCAGCTCAGCCGGTGGCGGGAGCTCCTACAATGAGCAGTTCTTC. Variable domain in full (rest from reference TRBV11-3 and TRBJ2-1): EAGVVQSPRYKIIEKKQPVAFWCNPISGHNTLYWYLQNLGQGPELLIRYENEEAVDDSQLPKDRFSAERLKGVDSTLKIQPAELGDSAVYLCASSSAGGGSSYNEQFFGPGTRLTVL.

The V and J genes are TRBV2 and TRBJ2-5, with D hard to call. There are 14 residues in the CDR3. CDR1 and CDR2 (germline): SNHLY, FYNNEI. Trimming pared 10 bases from V and 5 bases from J, leaving 20 bases between. The CDR3 sequence: CATKLGPGLETQYF. CDR3 in DNA: TGTGCCACAAAGCTCGGGCCAGGTCTGGAGACCCAGTACTTC.

The chain carries TRBV27 and TRBJ1-2; D not certain. The CDR3 has 13 residues. Germline CDR1 and CDR2: MNHEY and SMNVEV (reference sequence). V was shortened by 3 bases and J by 8 bases, with 13 bases between the two germline ends. The CDR3 loop is CASSFHNRGGYTF. CDR3 sequence (DNA): TGTGCCAGCAGTTTCCACAACCGGGGAGGCTACACCTTC.

The CDR3: CASSLTGTGSYEQYF. In DNA, the CDR3 is TGTGCCAGCAGCCTCACCGGGACAGGGTCCTACGAGCAGTACTTC. The chain combines TRBV5-6 with TRBJ2-7, with 9 bases identical to TRBD1. Trimming at V came to 4 bases and at J to 1 base, leaving 6 bases not matched to a gene. The germline V gene encodes CDR1 SGHDT and CDR2 YYEEEE. The length of the CDR3 is 15 residues.

The rearrangement uses TRBV18 and TRBJ2-3; D is unresolved. The CDR3 length is 13 residues. Germline CDR1 reads KGHSH; CDR2 reads LQKENI. The V end lost 8 bases, the J end lost 0 bases, and 9 bases lay between the germline ends. The CDR3 loop is CASAVGSTDTQYF. The CDR3 DNA sequence: TGTGCCAGCGCGGTTGGGAGCACAGATACGCAGTATTTT.

Of note for this clone: Other DNA sequences in the same sample also yield this CDR3. The chain joins TRBV27 to TRBJ1-5; no clear D gene. This CDR3 has 13 amino acids. Germline V gene lookup returns CDR1 MNHEY and CDR2 SMNVEV (reference sequence). V was clipped by 1 base and J by 4 bases, with 5 bases between them. CDR3 protein: CASSLLGNQPQHF. CDR3 in DNA: TGTGCCAGCAGTTTATTAGGGAATCAGCCCCAGCATTTT.